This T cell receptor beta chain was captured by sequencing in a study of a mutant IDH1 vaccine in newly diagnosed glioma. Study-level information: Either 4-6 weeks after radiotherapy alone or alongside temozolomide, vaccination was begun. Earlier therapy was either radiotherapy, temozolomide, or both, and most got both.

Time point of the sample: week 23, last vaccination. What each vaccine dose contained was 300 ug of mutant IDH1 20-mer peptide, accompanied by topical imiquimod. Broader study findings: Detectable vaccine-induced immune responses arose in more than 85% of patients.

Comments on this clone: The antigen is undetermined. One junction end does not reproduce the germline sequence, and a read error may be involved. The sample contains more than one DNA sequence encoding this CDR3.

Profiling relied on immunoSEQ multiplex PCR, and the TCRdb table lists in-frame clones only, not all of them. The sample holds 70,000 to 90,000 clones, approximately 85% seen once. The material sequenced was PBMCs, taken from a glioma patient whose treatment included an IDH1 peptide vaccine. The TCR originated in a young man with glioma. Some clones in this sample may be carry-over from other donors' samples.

CDR3 region: CASRELPGQTHLGRGYGYTF. CDR3 nucleotides: TGCGCCAGCAGAGAGTTACCGGGACAGACTCACCTTGGGCGGGGGTATGGCTACACCTTC. The V and J genes are TRBV10-1 and TRBJ1-2, with TRBD1 matching over 7 bases. This CDR3 comprises 20 residues. From germline, CDR1 is WNHNN and CDR2 SYGVQD (reference sequence).